The subject of this entry is one TCR beta chain. The V end was cut by 7 bases, the J end by 6 bases, with 13 bases between. The germline gives CDR1 SGHTA, CDR2 FQGNSA. The CDR3 covers 12 residues. The data stem from a study of blood T cells in healthy people across ages. It was with a sample-barcoded 5' primer and a J-beta primer mix that a second PCR of roughly 6 to 11 cycles was run. A single record per CDR3 protein comes from TCRdb applying MiXCR to the 5' RACE reads. The table lists some 700,000 distinct CDR3 sequences, 35% to 45% of them singletons. Specimen: blood. This chain connects TRBV7-2 to TRBJ2-7; the D is unclear. This clonotype was obtained from a woman aged 55-69 years in good health. The CDR3 DNA is TGTGCCAGCACCCTCGAGTCGGGCGAGCAGTACTTC. Translated: CASTLESGEQYF. Complete variable domain (other parts from reference TRBV7-2 and TRBJ2-7): GAGVSQSPSNKVTEKGKDVELRCDPISGHTALYWYRQSLGQGLEFLIYFQGNSAPDKSGLPSDRFSAERTGGSVSTLTIQRTQQEDSAVYLCASTLESGEQYFGPGTRLTVT.